What follows are 31 T cell receptor beta chains derived from one specimen sequenced in a study of T-cell reconstitution after alpha-beta-depleted transplantation in children. Unique molecular identifiers were used in preparing the TCRbeta library. TCRdb re-analysed the PCR reads in MiXCR, keeping a single row per CDR3 protein. In the table there are fewer than 700,000 distinct CDR3 sequences, 23% of which are singletons. The source material was PBMCs, mostly from graft donor cells, sampled 360 days after TCRalphabeta/CD19-depleted stem cell transplant. The receptors were sampled from a boy younger than two who had a stem cell transplant for acute myeloid leukemia, so the T cells may come from the graft donor.

This chain links TRBV3-1 with TRBJ1-2; D remains ambiguous. The CDR3 has 14 amino acids. The V gene's germline CDR1 is LGHDT and CDR2 YNNKEL (reference sequence). Trimming removed 1 base from V and 4 bases from J, with 10 bases in between. CDR3 region: CASSQGHRGYGYTF. The CDR3 DNA is TGTGCCAGCAGCCAAGGGCACCGGGGCTATGGCTACACCTTC.

The gene calls are TRBV6-2 or TRBV6-3 and TRBJ2-3, with a possible D match to TRBD2 (6 bases). The length of the CDR3 is 13 residues. V lost 7 bases and J 3 bases, leaving 11 bases between the germline ends. CDR1 is MNHEY and CDR2 is SVGEGT in the germline V gene. Here the CDR3 reads CASMSGPTDTQYF. The CDR3 bases are TGTGCCAGCATGAGCGGGCCGACAGATACGCAGTATTTT.

This clonotype was seen at least ten times. This chain joins TRBV29-1 and TRBJ2-7; possible D gene TRBD1, 6 bases. V lost 1 base, J lost 6 bases, and 7 bases lay in between. CDR1 is SQVTM, CDR2 ANQGSEA, per germline. The CDR3 sequence is 11 residues long. The CDR3 loop is CSVEGGGEQYF. The CDR3, as DNA: TGCAGCGTTGAAGGAGGGGGCGAGCAGTACTTC.

This clonotype has only a few counts. The V and J genes are TRBV13 and TRBJ2-3; TRBD2 agrees at 14 bases. This CDR3 is 16 amino acids long. CDR1 PRHDT and CDR2 FYEKMQ come from the germline V gene (reference sequence). Trimming at V came to 5 bases and at J to 5 bases, leaving 6 bases not matched to a gene. The CDR3 bases are TGTGCCAGCAGCGCGACTAGCGGGGGGGCCTTAGATACGCAGTATTTT. The encoded protein is CASSATSGGALDTQYF.

This clonotype was seen ten or more times. The CDR3 nucleotides read TGTGCCAGCAGCTTAGAGGGGAACCATCAGCCCCAGCATTTT. As protein: CASSLEGNHQPQHF. V and J are TRBV11-2 and TRBJ1-5; D gene uncertain. Germline values: CDR1 SGHAT, CDR2 FQNNGV. The CDR3 totals 14 residues. V shed 0 bases and J shed 5 bases, with 8 bases lying between them.

Ten or more counts support this clonotype. V is TRBV9 and J is TRBJ1-4; no firm D call. This CDR3 comprises 13 residues. Deletions cut 3 bases from V and 8 bases from J, with 11 bases between. Germline-derived CDR1 and CDR2 are SGDLS and YYNGEE. The CDR3 coding sequence is TGTGCCAGCAGCGCAACCCCTTCCGAAAAACTGTTTTTT. Its translation: CASSATPSEKLFF.

This rearrangement joins TRBV5-1 to TRBJ2-1, with D unresolved. The germline V gene encodes CDR1 SGHRS and CDR2 YFSETQ. Between the trimmed V and J ends, which lost 7 bases and 9 bases, there was a span of 11 bases. The CDR3 contains 11 residues. CDR3 loop: CASFPRREQFF. The CDR3 DNA reads as TGCGCCAGCTTCCCCAGACGTGAGCAGTTCTTC.

This chain uses TRBV20-1 with TRBJ2-1; 7 bases agree with TRBD1. Germline V CDR1 and CDR2: DFQATT, SNEGSKA (reference sequence). The CDR3 is made up of 17 amino acids. With V trimmed by 5 bases and J by 4 bases, 17 bases remained unmatched. In nucleotides, the CDR3 is TGCAGTGCTCCAAGGATCAGGACAGGTGGGGGATACAATGAGCAGTTCTTC. Translated: CSAPRIRTGGGYNEQFF.

A few counts support this clonotype. The chain uses TRBV7-9 and TRBJ2-5, with D perhaps TRBD1 (5 bases). CDR1 and CDR2 from the germline V gene are SEHNR and FQNEAQ (reference sequence). Trimming shortened V by 9 bases and J by 2 bases, and 10 bases separated the two germline ends. The CDR3 extends over 12 amino acids. CDR3 region: CASRQLQETQYF. The CDR3, as DNA: TGTGCCAGTCGACAGTTACAAGAGACCCAGTACTTC. Filled out from reference TRBV7-9 and TRBJ2-5, the complete variable domain reads DTGVSQNPRHKITKRGQNVTFRCDPISEHNRLYWYRQTLGQGPEFLTYFQNEAQLEKSRLLSDRFSAERPKGSFSTLEIQRTEQGDSAMYLCASRQLQETQYFGPGTRLLVL.

The table lists this clonotype with a few counts. One junction end disagrees with the germline gene, perhaps due to a read error. The chain combines TRBV20-1 with TRBJ2-5; TRBD2 matches at 10 bases. The germline gives CDR1 DFQATT, CDR2 SNEGSKA (reference sequence). The CDR3 totals 15 residues. CDR3 protein: CSARDLRLAGPLSLF. DNA of the CDR3: TGCAGTGCTAGAGATTTGAGACTAGCGGGTCCTCTTTCCCTCTTC.

This clonotype was detected only a few times. The chain carries TRBV5-1 and TRBJ2-1; 9 positions match TRBD2. This CDR3 is 16 amino acids long. V dropped 3 bases and J dropped 0; count of bases not matched to a gene: 4. Per germline, CDR1 SGHRS and CDR2 YFSETQ. The CDR3 spells CASSYSGGGSYNEQFF. CDR3 bases: TGCGCCAGCAGCTATAGCGGGGGAGGCTCCTACAATGAGCAGTTCTTC.

The table lists this clonotype with many counts. The V and J genes are TRBV12-3 or TRBV12-4 and TRBJ2-1, with D tentatively TRBD1 (6 bases). V was trimmed by 2 bases and J by 9 bases, leaving 17 bases between them. The CDR3 contains 15 residues. The CDR3 DNA reads as TGTGCCAGCAGTTTAAATCAGGGGCTGGAAAGTGAGCAGTTCTTC. It translates to CASSLNQGLESEQFF.

This clonotype turned up a few times. The chain carries TRBV20-1 and TRBJ2-3; D not resolved. Germline lookup yields CDR1 DFQATT and CDR2 SNEGSKA (reference sequence). With 0 bases removed from V and 6 bases from J, the gap between germline ends came to 7 bases. CDR3 length: 12 residues. This chain's CDR3 is CSARDKIDTQYF. DNA for the CDR3: TGCAGTGCTAGAGATAAGATCGATACGCAGTATTTT.

A remark on this clonotype: A clone one base away is much larger, so this may be a read error. The chain is built from TRBV20-1 and TRBJ2-1, with TRBD1 as a possible D gene (5 bases). Germline CDR1 reads DFQATT; CDR2 reads SNEGSKA (reference sequence). V shed 3 bases and J shed 9 bases, with 24 bases lying between them. The CDR3 spans 16 residues. For the CDR3, the DNA is TGCAGTGCTAGCTCGGACATGGGTCCCTTGTTGGTTGAGCAGTTCTTC. Residues: CSASSDMGPLLVEQFF.

In this sample, this clonotype turned up a few times. This chain joins TRBV10-3 and TRBJ2-7; tentatively, D is TRBD1 or TRBD2 (5 bases each). The germline V gene has CDR1 ENHRY and CDR2 SYGVKD. This CDR3 region has 13 residues. V lost 7 bases and J 2 bases, leaving 12 bases between the germline ends. CDR3 coding DNA: TGTGCCATCACGGACGGGGCCGCCTACGAGCAGTACGTC. The encoded protein is CAITDGAAYEQYV.

The V and J genes are TRBV7-7 and TRBJ2-2; no clear D gene. Deletions cut 5 bases from V and 6 bases from J, with 13 bases between. This CDR3 is built from 14 residues. Germline assignment: CDR1 SSHAT and CDR2 FNYEAQ (reference sequence). The DNA for the CDR3 is TGTGCCAGCAGCCCAAGCGTATCCTCCGGGGAGCTGTTTTTT. It yields the protein CASSPSVSSGELFF. The full variable domain, with the rest looked up from reference TRBV7-7 and TRBJ2-2, is GAGVSQSPRYKVTKRGQDVTLRCDPISSHATLYWYQQALGQGPEFLTYFNYEAQPDKSGLPSDRFSAERPEGSISTLTIQRTEQRDSAMYRCASSPSVSSGELFFGEGSRLTVL.

This clonotype was seen a handful of times. The chain uses TRBV6-2 or TRBV6-3 and TRBJ2-3; 13 nucleotides agree with TRBD2. There are 17 residues in the CDR3. The germline V gene encodes CDR1 MNHEY and CDR2 SVGEGT. V lost 4 bases to trimming and J lost 0 bases; unmatched junction nucleotides: 4. The CDR3 DNA sequence: TGTGCCAGCAGTTCCGGGGGACTAGCGGGAAGCACAGATACGCAGTATTTT. This gives the protein CASSSGGLAGSTDTQYF.

The chain recombines TRBV6-5 with TRBJ1-5; D is undetermined. The CDR3 consists of 15 residues. With 2 bases removed from V and 4 bases from J, the gap between germline ends came to 12 bases. Germline V lookup: CDR1 MNHEY, CDR2 SVGAGI. As DNA, the CDR3 is TGTGCCAGCAGTTACGGCGGGAGTGGTAATCAGCCCCAGCATTTT. Its protein product is CASSYGGSGNQPQHF.

At least ten counts were recorded for this clonotype. The chain has TRBV7-8 and TRBJ1-5; D might be TRBD1 (5 bases). The CDR3 is made up of 14 amino acids. Germline lookup yields CDR1 SGHVS and CDR2 FQNEAQ. Trimming took 4 bases from V and 10 from J, leaving 17 bases between them. CDR3 in amino acids: CASSSPGLSKPQHF. DNA for the CDR3: TGTGCCAGCAGCTCCCCGGGACTTAGTAAACCCCAGCATTTT.

The rearrangement links TRBV6-2 or TRBV6-3 to TRBJ2-4; no reliable D call. V shed 4 bases and J shed 3 bases, with 10 bases lying between them. Germline V gene data show CDR1 as MNHEY and CDR2 as SVGEGT. The CDR3 totals 14 residues. The CDR3 nucleotides read TGTGCCAGCAGTTCCACGGGTCTCAAAAACATTCAGTACTTC. As protein: CASSSTGLKNIQYF.

This clonotype was recorded many times. The rearrangement uses TRBV29-1 and TRBJ2-1; TRBD2 matches at 9 bases. The CDR3 is 13 amino acids. Trimming at V came to 7 bases and at J to 7 bases, leaving 8 bases not matched to a gene. Germline V gene data show CDR1 as SQVTM and CDR2 as ANQGSEA. The CDR3 protein is CSAQRGLANEQFF. Written as DNA, the CDR3 is TGCAGCGCTCAACGGGGACTAGCAAATGAGCAGTTCTTC.

The chain has TRBV6-5 and TRBJ2-6; D remains ambiguous. The length of the CDR3 is 15 residues. Germline V lookup: CDR1 MNHEY, CDR2 SVGAGI. V was trimmed by 2 bases and J by 1 base, leaving 6 bases between them. CDR3 protein: CASSYGQSGANVLTF. DNA of the CDR3: TGTGCCAGCAGTTACGGGCAGTCTGGGGCCAACGTCCTGACTTTC.

This clonotype was picked up a small number of times. The chain has TRBV20-1 and TRBJ2-3, with D perhaps TRBD1 (6 bases). V lost 3 bases and J 4 bases, leaving 11 bases between the germline ends. The CDR3 totals 13 residues. CDR1 and CDR2 from the germline V gene are DFQATT and SNEGSKA (reference sequence). This CDR3 is CSASRQEPDTQYF. The CDR3 DNA is TGCAGTGCTAGTAGACAGGAGCCAGATACGCAGTATTTT.

V usage is TRBV27 and J usage is TRBJ2-5, with D perhaps matching TRBD2 (5 bases). Deletions cut 5 bases from V and 5 bases from J, with 18 bases between. Germline V gene lookup returns CDR1 MNHEY and CDR2 SMNVEV (reference sequence). The CDR3 spans 15 residues. The CDR3 here is CASSAAGGVMETQYF. The CDR3 DNA reads as TGTGCCAGCAGTGCGGCGGGTGGCGTAATGGAGACCCAGTACTTC.

This clonotype was picked up many times. The chain is built from TRBV4-3 and TRBJ1-2; D perhaps matches TRBD1 (6 bases). Germline CDR1 and CDR2: LGHNA and YSLEER. The CDR3 extends over 15 amino acids. Trimming shortened V by 0 bases and J by 6 bases, and 14 bases separated the two germline ends. The CDR3 reads CASSQDRDIVDGYTF. Written as DNA, the CDR3 is TGCGCCAGCAGCCAAGACAGGGACATAGTCGATGGCTACACCTTC.

The chain uses TRBV29-1 and TRBJ1-1; D not certain. Germline CDR1 is SQVTM and CDR2 is ANQGSEA. V was cut by 5 bases and J by 8 bases, with 9 bases left in between. The CDR3 is 10 residues long. The CDR3 reads CSVSEREAFF. DNA for the CDR3: TGCAGCGTTTCCGAAAGGGAAGCTTTCTTT.

This clonotype appeared once. V and J are TRBV7-8 and TRBJ2-2, with 12 bases aligning to TRBD2. The CDR3 is made up of 17 amino acids. Germline CDR1 and CDR2: SGHVS and FQNEAQ. Losses at the gene ends were 5 bases for V and 5 bases for J; bases not matched to a gene: 9. Here the CDR3 DNA reads TGTGCCAGCAGCCGACTACTAGCGGGGGGACCAACCGGGGAGCTGTTTTTT. Its translation: CASSRLLAGGPTGELFF.

In its sample, this clonotype was seen a few times. This sequence joins TRBV29-1 and TRBJ1-3; tentative D call: TRBD1 (5 bases). Trimming removed 3 bases at V and 0 bases at J, with 9 bases between. The V gene's germline CDR1 is SQVTM and CDR2 ANQGSEA. CDR3 size: 14 residues. Written as DNA, the CDR3 is TGCAGCGTTGAGGGACGGCTCTCTGGAAACACCATATATTTT. Protein sequence: CSVEGRLSGNTIYF.

This chain joins TRBV10-2 and TRBJ1-2; D gene unclear. Germline V gene lookup returns CDR1 WSHSY and CDR2 SAAADI. Trimming removed 2 bases at V and 4 bases at J, with 11 bases between. This CDR3 has 14 amino acids. CDR3 DNA sequence: TGCGCCAGCAGTGAGCAGACGGTTGTCTATGGCTACACCTTC. It translates to CASSEQTVVYGYTF.

The CDR3 is CSARSGLYSNQPQHF. The CDR3 region has the DNA TGCAGTGCTAGGAGTGGACTCTATAGCAATCAGCCCCAGCATTTT. J is TRBJ1-5 and V is TRBV20-1, with no clear D. Germline lookup yields CDR1 DFQATT and CDR2 SNEGSKA (reference sequence). CDR3 length equals 15 residues. V lost 3 bases, J lost 0 bases, and 12 bases lay in between.

The V and J genes are TRBV24-1 and TRBJ2-1; D unclear. This CDR3 has 13 amino acids. V lost 3 bases and J lost 6, with 8 bases in between. CDR1 and CDR2 (germline): KGHDR, SFDVKD. The CDR3 DNA is TGTGCCACCAGTGATCCCGGGCCCAATGAGCAGTTCTTC. Its translation is CATSDPGPNEQFF.